The source of this TCR beta chain is a study of long-term antiretroviral therapy in people with HIV. Concerning this clone: Its antigen is unknown.

This was the immunoSEQ v3.0 assay at survey level. TCRdb's copy holds only in-frame clones and misses some; the assay was immunoSEQ multiplex PCR. In the table there are around 25,000 clones, approximately 77% of which are singletons. In germline, CDR1 is SGHRS, CDR2 YFSETQ. Trimming took off 4 bases at V and 5 bases at J, with 9 bases between the two ends. The CDR3 has 12 residues. Study outcomes and limitations: Regardless of time point, clones expanded before ART dominated the repertoire.

Two or more post-ART PBMC samples, plus at least one pre-ART sample, were available for each donor. Among participants with HIV, every one received treatment in the United States. This clonotype originated in a man in his thirties or forties with HIV. The rearrangement joins TRBV5-1 to TRBJ1-1; possibly TRBD1 for D (5 bases). Sequencing was performed on unsorted PBMCs, taken 4.4 years after starting antiretroviral therapy. The DNA of the CDR3 is TGCGCCAGCAGCATAGGGGTAACTGAAGCTTTCTTT. Protein product: CASSIGVTEAFF.